The present TCR beta chain was sequenced within a study of a mutant IDH1 vaccine in newly diagnosed glioma. Overall study context: Patients were pretreated with radiotherapy, temozolomide, or both, mostly both. Study observations and caveats: Changes to the top peripheral T cell clonotypes appeared unrelated to pseudoprogression.

Time point specified: week 35, safety follow-up. Each dose delivered 300 ug of mutant IDH1 20-mer peptide subcutaneously with imiquimod. The table lists this clone with a few counts. Antigen unknown. V was pared by 8 bases and J by 0 bases, with 10 bases between. CDR3 length: 12 amino acids. Per the germline V gene, CDR1 is SQVTM and CDR2 is ANQGSEA. Measured with immunoSEQ multiplex PCR; TCRdb has only the in-frame clones, and not every one. The sample records more than 35,000 clones, 81% being singletons. The sequence was obtained from a woman aged 40 to 50 with glioma. Some clones in this sample may be carry-over from other donors' samples. The sample consisted of PBMCs, taken from a glioma patient whose treatment included an IDH1 peptide vaccine. This chain connects TRBV29-1 to TRBJ2-5; no definite D call. The CDR3 nucleotides are TGCAGCCACCAGGCAGACCAAGAGACCCAGTACTTC. It translates to CSHQADQETQYF.